One TCR beta chain is described in this entry. A junction end diverges from the germline sequence, so it may reflect a read error. This sample is part of a study of blood T cells in healthy people across ages. Primers used in a second PCR of roughly 7 to 12 cycles were a sample-barcoded 5' primer and a J-beta primer mix. Each CDR3 protein gets one entry after TCRdb re-called the 5' RACE reads with MiXCR. The sample has 700,000 to 850,000 distinct CDR3 sequences, roughly 53% seen once. The germline V gene has CDR1 SGDLS and CDR2 YYNGEE. CDR3 size: 13 residues. The clonotype originates from a man older than 75 in good health. The gene calls are TRBV9 and TRBJ1-2; no firm D call. The sample comprised blood. DNA for the CDR3: TGTGCCAGCAGCTACGACCCACCCTATGGCCACACCTTC. Translation: CASSYDPPYGHTF. Looking up the rest from reference TRBV9 and TRBJ1-2 gives the full variable domain: DSGVTQTPKHLITATGQRVTLRCSPRSGDLSVYWYQQSLDQGLQFLIQYYNGEERAKGNILERFSAQQFPDLHSELNLSSLELGDSALYFCASSYDPPYGHTFGSGTRLTVV.